What follows are 10 T cell receptor beta chains derived from one specimen sequenced in a study of T-cell reconstitution after alpha-beta-depleted transplantation in children. Unique molecular identifiers were used in preparing the TCRbeta library. Using its own MiXCR run on the PCR reads, TCRdb lists one record per CDR3 protein. The table has about 610,000 distinct CDR3 sequences, 8% to 11% seen once. The sequencing used PBMCs from the stem cell graft donor, collected from the stem cell graft. These receptors came from a human donor who donated a stem cell graft to a child with acute myeloid leukemia.

This clonotype was seen many times. The genes are TRBV10-3 and TRBJ2-3, with TRBD2 identical over 9 bases. Germline loops: CDR1 ENHRY, CDR2 SYGVKD. This CDR3 has 14 residues. J gave up 5 bases and V 6 bases, and 6 bases lay outside the gene matches. This CDR3 reads CAIRAGLAVDTQYF. DNA of the CDR3: TGTGCCATCAGGGCGGGACTAGCAGTAGATACGCAGTATTTT.

The V call is TRBV28, the J call TRBJ1-2; TRBD1 agrees at 8 bases. Trimming removed 3 bases from V and 7 bases from J; junction bases left unmatched: 13. Germline V gives CDR1 MDHEN, CDR2 SYDVKM. The CDR3 covers 16 residues. CDR3 amino acids: CASSFTRQGPKSGYTF. The DNA of the CDR3 is TGTGCCAGCAGTTTCACGAGACAGGGGCCAAAGAGTGGCTACACCTTC.

This clonotype was seen more than once but under ten times. The chain combines TRBV20-1 with TRBJ2-7, with D uncertain. The CDR3 has 13 residues. Germline CDR1 reads DFQATT; CDR2 reads SNEGSKA (reference sequence). V was shortened by 1 base and J by 2 bases, with 9 bases between the two germline ends. CDR3 region: CSARAVGAYEQYF. In DNA form, the CDR3 reads TGCAGTGCTAGAGCAGTTGGGGCCTACGAGCAGTACTTC.

This clonotype was seen only a few times. This chain joins TRBV15 and TRBJ2-7; 8 bases are shared with TRBD2. Looked up from germline, CDR1 is LNHNV and CDR2 is YYDKDF (reference sequence). The CDR3 spans 15 residues. V gave up 0 bases and J gave up 3 bases; unmatched junction bases: 4. CDR3 sequence (DNA): TGTGCCACCAGCAGAGAGAGACTAGCGTTCTACGAGCAGTACTTC. It specifies CATSRERLAFYEQYF. Supplemented by reference TRBV15 and TRBJ2-7, the full variable domain reads DAMVIQNPRYQVTQFGKPVTLSCSQTLNHNVMYWYQQKSSQAPKLLFHYYDKDFNNEADTPDNFQSRRPNTSFCFLDIRSPGLGDTAMYLCATSRERLAFYEQYFGPGTRLTVT.

This clonotype was detected a few times. The rearrangement links TRBV12-3 or TRBV12-4 to TRBJ2-3, with 8 nucleotides matching TRBD1. V shed 9 bases, J shed 3 bases, and the junction held 11 bases outside the gene matches. This CDR3 is 15 amino acids long. The CDR3 region is CASKWTGSPTDTQYF. The CDR3 DNA follows: TGTGCCAGTAAATGGACAGGGTCGCCGACAGATACGCAGTATTTT.

This clonotype was seen a handful of times. The J gene is TRBJ1-6, the V gene TRBV7-9; D call uncertain. The length of the CDR3 is 16 residues. Between the trimmed V and J ends, which lost 5 bases and 4 bases, there was a span of 15 bases. Germline CDR1 SEHNR, CDR2 FQNEAQ (reference sequence). CDR3 in DNA: TGTGCCAGCAGCCCCGTGGGTCAGAAGTATAATTCACCCCTCCACTTT. It is translated as CASSPVGQKYNSPLHF.

In this sample, this clonotype turned up a few times. The chain has TRBV6-2 or TRBV6-3 and TRBJ2-3; 11 positions agree with TRBD2. The length of the CDR3 is 14 residues. V was clipped by 5 bases and J by 5 bases; unmatched bases: 3. CDR1 and CDR2 from the germline V gene are MNHEY and SVGEGT. The CDR3: CASSDTSGRDTQYF. CDR3 sequence (DNA): TGTGCCAGCAGTGACACTAGCGGGAGAGATACGCAGTATTTT.

The V gene is TRBV10-3, the J gene TRBJ2-7; 9 nucleotides align to TRBD2. The CDR3 spans 15 residues. Germline values: CDR1 ENHRY, CDR2 SYGVKD. Trimming at V came to 0 bases and at J to 6 bases, leaving 6 bases not matched to a gene. The CDR3 sequence is CAISESSGRRGEQYF. CDR3 nucleotide sequence: TGTGCCATCAGTGAGTCTAGCGGGAGACGGGGCGAGCAGTACTTC.

This clonotype has ten or more counts. The chain links TRBV29-1 to TRBJ1-4, with D possibly TRBD1 on 5 matching bases. CDR3 length: 12 residues. Germline-derived CDR1 and CDR2 are SQVTM and ANQGSEA. Trimming took 6 bases from V and 3 from J, leaving 8 bases between them. The CDR3 DNA sequence: TGCAGCGTCCAGGGAGCTAATGAAAAACTGTTTTTT. Translated, it gives CSVQGANEKLFF.

The genes are TRBV6-6 and TRBJ2-3, with D possibly TRBD1 on 6 matching bases. Trimming cost V 8 bases and J 8 bases, with 11 bases left between them. The CDR3 extends over 11 amino acids. In germline, CDR1 is MNHNY, CDR2 SVGAGI (reference sequence). The CDR3 loop reads CASVKGGTQYF. The CDR3 coding sequence is TGTGCCAGCGTAAAAGGGGGTACGCAGTATTTT.